This T cell receptor beta chain was captured in a study of tumor-infiltrating lymphocytes in oesophageal squamous cell carcinoma. MiXCR, applied by TCRdb to the PCR reads, yields one record per CDR3 protein. There are 20,000 or so distinct CDR3 sequences in the sample; 35% to 50% occur only once, and 8% to 11% lies in the top ten. This sequence was found in a male donor with esophageal squamous cell carcinoma. The specimen was normal esophageal tissue next to the tumor.

The CDR3 region is CASNLRLAGAGELFF. The CDR3 coding sequence is TGTGCCAGCAATCTCCGACTAGCGGGAGCCGGGGAGCTGTTTTTT. The gene calls are TRBV2 and TRBJ2-3; 12 bases map to TRBD2. The J call may be faulty, since TRBJ2-2 better matches the DNA end. Germline loops: CDR1 SNHLY, CDR2 FYNNEI. This CDR3 comprises 15 residues.